This entry lists 9 T cell receptor beta chains sequenced from one sample in a study of shared clonotypes between healthy human individuals (dated by TCRdb to 2018 to 2021). Libraries came from the immunoSEQ multiplex PCR assay. Not all clones reach the TCRdb copy of this immuneACCESS table, which keeps in-frame sequences only. Checked studies attribute under half of the gap to unresolved V genes and leave the rest unexplained. The sample has some 2,000,000 clones on record, roughly 94% of them singletons. The leading ten clones occupy 0.1% to 0.15% of the sample. Material: naive CD4+ T cells sorted from blood. In light of the paper, this sample's cell subset or site label describes: CD45RA+ positively selected. The receptors were sampled from a man aged 18 to 30 in good health.

The V gene is TRBV28, the J gene TRBJ2-7; D gene ambiguous. Germline CDR1 MDHEN, CDR2 SYDVKM. Trimming pared 9 bases from V and 4 bases from J, leaving 16 bases between. The CDR3 is made up of 13 amino acids. The CDR3 DNA sequence: TGTGCCAGTAGGGATCCCGGAAGATACGAGCAGTACTTC. It codes for CASRDPGRYEQYF.

About this clone: A much larger clone lies a single base off, so this may be a read error. The genes are TRBV30 and TRBJ1-3; D ambiguous. Germline-derived CDR1 and CDR2 are GTSNPN and SVGIG (reference sequence). With 8 bases removed from V and 0 bases from J, the gap between germline ends came to 17 bases. The CDR3 runs 15 residues. The CDR3, as DNA: TGTGCCCGAATGGACGGACTTACCTCTGGAAACACCATATATTTT. Residues: CARMDGLTSGNTIYF.

The chain employs TRBV5-1 and TRBJ1-3; D might be TRBD1 (6 bases). V lost 4 bases and J 2 bases, leaving 19 bases between the germline ends. This CDR3 is built from 17 residues. Germline-derived CDR1 and CDR2 are SGHRS and YFSETQ. The CDR3 is CASSVDGPGATGNTIYF. The CDR3 nucleotides read TGCGCCAGCAGCGTCGACGGGCCAGGGGCCACTGGAAACACCATATATTTT.

This clone was seen just once. The chain combines TRBV25-1 with TRBJ2-2; D is possibly TRBD1 (5 bases). V lost 6 bases to trimming and J lost 0 bases, with 11 bases between them. Germline lookup yields CDR1 MGHDK and CDR2 SYGVNS. The length of the CDR3 is 15 residues. This chain's CDR3 is CASRGTGSNTGELFF. The CDR3 nucleotides are TGTGCCAGCAGGGGAACAGGTTCGAACACCGGGGAGCTGTTTTTT.

The chain couples TRBV6-6 to TRBJ2-1; 8 bases map to TRBD1. Germline values: CDR1 MNHNY, CDR2 SVGAGI (reference sequence). The J segment lost 1 base and the V segment lost 8 bases, leaving 10 bases of the junction unmatched. CDR3 length equals 16 residues. This chain's CDR3 is CASGVPGGSSYNEQFF. CDR3 in DNA: TGTGCCAGCGGGGTGCCAGGGGGCAGTTCCTACAATGAGCAGTTCTTC.

The rearrangement links TRBV2 to TRBJ2-5; the match to TRBD1 covers 7 bases. The CDR3 covers 14 residues. V was pared by 5 bases and J by 5 bases, with 8 bases of the junction left unmatched. Germline V gene lookup returns CDR1 SNHLY and CDR2 FYNNEI. CDR3 sequence: CASSTEGGGETQYF. The CDR3 DNA sequence: TGTGCCAGCAGTACCGAAGGGGGCGGGGAGACCCAGTACTTC.

At least ten counts were recorded for this clone. The CDR3 coding sequence is TGTGCCAGCAGTCCAGGGACAGTCCCCCAGCCCCAGCATTTT. This gives the protein CASSPGTVPQPQHF. The V gene is TRBV28, the J gene TRBJ1-5, with TRBD1 identical over 7 bases. Germline V gene sequence: CDR1 MDHEN, CDR2 SYDVKM. V lost 5 bases and J lost 7; bases outside the gene matches: 8. CDR3 length: 14 amino acids.

Points on this clone: The junction does not match germline at one end; this may be a read error. CDR3 residues: CASSLVAGSGNTIYF. In DNA form, the CDR3 reads TGTGCTAGCAGCTTAGTCGCGGGGTCTGGAAACACCATATATTTT. The chain links TRBV7-7 to TRBJ1-3, with D hard to call. Germline V CDR1 and CDR2: SSHAT, FNYEAQ (reference sequence). This CDR3 comprises 15 residues. The entire variable domain, with the rest obtained from reference TRBV7-7 and TRBJ1-3, is as follows: GAGVSQSPRYKVTKRGQDVTLRCDPISSHATLYWYQQALGQGPEFLTYFNYEAQPDKSGLPSDRFSAERPEGSISTLTIQRTEQRDSAMYRCASSLVAGSGNTIYFGEGSWLTVV.

This chain links TRBV6-1 with TRBJ2-5; TRBD1 matches 10 bases. CDR1 MNHNS and CDR2 SASEGT come from the germline V gene. This CDR3 has 13 residues. The V gene end was trimmed by 11 bases and the J gene end by 4 bases; junction bases not matched to a gene: 7. CDR3 protein: CAASGTGAETQYF. The CDR3 region has the DNA TGTGCCGCCTCCGGGACAGGGGCAGAGACCCAGTACTTC.